This T cell receptor beta chain was documented in a study of blood T cell repertoires in COVID-19. Study-level background: The United States, Italy and Spain were the sources of the acute and convalescent COVID-19 samples. PBMCs, B-cell-depleted T cells, or T cells were the source of the cDNA or gDNA that made up the material.

The CDR3 consists of 15 residues. V was pared by 6 bases and J by 0 bases, with 5 bases of the junction left unmatched. Germline V gives CDR1 MNHEY, CDR2 SMNVEV (reference sequence). How the authors handled the data: Amplified reference gene primers provided the basis for estimating nucleated cell counts. The table came from immunoSEQ multiplex PCR; TCRdb's copy has only in-frame clones and leaves some out. V and J calls and clone size are given by that table; D and trimming were obtained from the DNA. In the table there are about 100,000 clones, roughly 85% of which are singletons. Specimen: peripheral blood. The source is a woman in her 70s with acute or convalescent COVID-19. The chain has TRBV27 and TRBJ2-1; the match to TRBD2 covers 7 bases. CDR3 residues: CASSHGGSSYNEQFF. CDR3 sequence (DNA): TGTGCCAGCAGCCACGGGGGGAGCTCCTACAATGAGCAGTTCTTC.